Each of the 30 T cell receptor beta chains below was sequenced from the same sample in a study of human T cells and chemical hapten exposure. Noted time point: patch test 3, about 24 weeks after DPC sensitization. The treatment denotes: therapeutic diphenylcyclopropenone sensitization with weekly scalp DPC. TCRdb re-called the RACE reads through MiXCR, storing one row per CDR3 protein. The top ten hold about 2.1% of the sample, which has around 150,000 distinct CDR3 sequences, 28% seen once. This specimen consisted of whole blood, obtained in connection with sensitization to the hapten diphenylcyclopropenone (DPC). These receptors were obtained from a woman aged 18-30 years with alopecia areata. Some clones in this sample may be carry-over from other donors' samples.

This chain uses TRBV7-8 with TRBJ1-1; TRBD1 might be the D (5 bases). The CDR3 is 12 amino acids. The V gene lost 5 bases and the J gene lost 5 bases, with 9 bases spanning the gap. Germline V gene lookup returns CDR1 SGHVS and CDR2 FQNEAQ. CDR3 nucleotides: TGTGCCAGCAGCGGGGGTATTACTGAAGCTTTCTTT. Translation: CASSGGITEAFF.

This clonotype was seen more than once but under ten times. The chain links TRBV6-5 to TRBJ2-2; no definite D call. Looked up from germline, CDR1 is MNHEY and CDR2 is SVGAGI. The germline V and J ends were trimmed by 2 bases and 5 bases, with 12 bases remaining between them. CDR3 length equals 15 residues. This CDR3 reads CASSYGPLNTGELFF. The CDR3 region has the DNA TGTGCCAGCAGTTACGGGCCCTTGAATACCGGGGAGCTGTTTTTT.

The sample holds a few counts of this clonotype. The chain has TRBV20-1 and TRBJ2-6, with 8 positions matching TRBD2. CDR1 and CDR2 (germline): DFQATT, SNEGSKA (reference sequence). The CDR3 covers 13 residues. The J segment lost 6 bases and the V segment lost 3 bases, leaving 1 base of the junction unmatched. The chain's CDR3 is CSASGGAANVLTF. The CDR3, as DNA: TGCAGTGCTAGCGGGGGGGCGGCCAACGTCCTGACTTTC.

CDR3 protein: CASRSGGSEQFF. Here the CDR3 DNA reads TGTGCCAGCCGTTCAGGGGGGAGTGAGCAGTTCTTC. V gene TRBV7-2 combines with J gene TRBJ2-1; TRBD1 is a possible D gene (7 bases). The CDR3 totals 12 residues. The V gene's germline CDR1 is SGHTA and CDR2 FQGNSA. The V and J ends lost 8 bases and 9 bases respectively, with 14 bases between them.

This clonotype has just a few counts. The rearrangement uses TRBV21-1 and TRBJ1-5. TRBV21-1 is given as a pseudogene. The length of the CDR3 is 14 residues. CDR3 bases: TGTGCCAGCAGCAAACTTCAGGAATGGCAGCCCCAGCATTTT. Protein: CASSKLQEWQPQHF.

This chain joins TRBV20-1 and TRBJ1-2; perhaps TRBD1 as D (5 bases). The CDR3 is made up of 14 amino acids. V was cut by 0 bases and J by 6 bases, with 14 bases left in between. The germline gives CDR1 DFQATT, CDR2 SNEGSKA (reference sequence). This CDR3 reads CSAREAGKDDGYTF. CDR3 bases: TGCAGTGCTAGAGAGGCAGGGAAGGATGATGGCTACACCTTC.

The chain uses TRBV4-3 and TRBJ2-3; the D is unclear. V dropped 1 base and J dropped 6 bases, with 8 bases sitting between them. CDR3 size: 13 residues. Germline V gene sequence: CDR1 LGHNA, CDR2 YSLEER. The CDR3 coding sequence is TGCGCCAGCAGCCAAGTCGAAGCGGATACGCAGTATTTT. It encodes CASSQVEADTQYF.

The rearrangement joins TRBV4-1 to TRBJ2-4; D possibly corresponds to TRBD1 (7 bases). Trimming removed 0 bases at V and 5 bases at J, with 23 bases between. The CDR3 is made up of 19 amino acids. The germline V gene encodes CDR1 MGHRA and CDR2 YSYEKL. The CDR3 nucleotides read TGCGCCAGCAGCCAAGATCGTATAGCCGCAGGGGGGTCAGAAAACATTCAGTACTTC. Its protein is CASSQDRIAAGGSENIQYF.

The rearrangement uses TRBV5-8 and TRBJ1-5; maybe TRBD1 (5 bases). Germline CDR1 and CDR2: SGHTS and YDEGEE. Trimming removed 4 bases from V and 0 bases from J, with 11 bases in between. This CDR3 region has 15 residues. The CDR3 is CASSRDGLSNQPQHF. The CDR3 nucleotides read TGTGCCAGCAGCCGGGACGGTCTTAGCAATCAGCCCCAGCATTTT.

The CDR3: CASSSLTSGRDADTQYF. CDR3 bases: TGTGCCAGCAGTTCCCTTACTAGCGGAAGGGACGCAGATACGCAGTATTTT. The chain has TRBV28 and TRBJ2-3; 8 nucleotides line up with TRBD2. The CDR3 has 17 amino acids. The V gene's germline CDR1 is MDHEN and CDR2 SYDVKM. V shed 4 bases and J 4 bases; nucleotides not matched to a gene: 13.

The rearrangement joins TRBV11-2 to TRBJ2-7; TRBD1 might be the D (6 bases). Germline assignment: CDR1 SGHAT and CDR2 FQNNGV. Trimming took 5 bases from V and 6 from J, leaving 17 bases between them. The CDR3 runs 14 residues. The DNA of the CDR3 is TGTGCCAGCAGCCCGGACAGAAACTTAGCCGAGCAGTACTTC. This encodes CASSPDRNLAEQYF.

The CDR3: CASSPGTGRDEQFF. The CDR3 nucleotides read TGTGCCAGCAGTCCCGGGACAGGGAGGGATGAGCAGTTCTTC. The genes are TRBV7-2 and TRBJ2-1; TRBD1 agrees at 9 bases. Germline V lookup: CDR1 SGHTA, CDR2 FQGNSA. This CDR3 is built from 14 residues. Trimming at V came to 6 bases and at J to 8 bases, leaving 8 bases not matched to a gene.

The chain is built from TRBV7-9 and TRBJ1-1; D gene unclear. Germline CDR1 reads SEHNR; CDR2 reads FQNEAQ (reference sequence). The CDR3 is 12 amino acids. The V and J ends lost 5 bases and 4 bases respectively, with 8 bases between them. Here the CDR3 DNA reads TGTGCCAGCAGCCGCCGGGGCACTGAAGCTTTCTTT. Translation gives CASSRRGTEAFF.

The chain uses TRBV24-1 and TRBJ2-3; D perhaps matches TRBD1 (6 bases). The CDR3 has 14 residues. The germline V gene has CDR1 KGHDR and CDR2 SFDVKD. Between the trimmed V and J ends, which lost 9 bases and 2 bases, there was a span of 14 bases. The CDR3 bases are TGTGCCACCCGGAGTGGGGGCTTCACAGATACGCAGTATTTT. It specifies CATRSGGFTDTQYF.

V is TRBV10-3 and J is TRBJ2-2; D ambiguous. This CDR3 spans 14 amino acids. Germline V gene sequence: CDR1 ENHRY, CDR2 SYGVKD. The V end was cut by 10 bases, the J end by 0 bases, with 12 bases between. The CDR3 DNA sequence: TGTGCCAGCCGCTTTGTGGCGAACACCGGGGAGCTGTTTTTT. Encoded protein: CASRFVANTGELFF.

The chain uses TRBV12-3 or TRBV12-4 and TRBJ2-5, with 8 bases identical to TRBD2. This CDR3 spans 15 amino acids. Trimming cost V 4 bases and J 4 bases; bases outside gene matches: 8. DNA of the CDR3: TGTGCCAGCAGTTACTGGGGGGCGGGGGGAGAGACCCAGTACTTC. This codes for CASSYWGAGGETQYF.

In its sample, this clonotype was seen a few times. The chain couples TRBV6-2 or TRBV6-3 to TRBJ2-1, with TRBD1 as a possible D gene (6 bases). Germline-derived CDR1 and CDR2 are MNHEY and SVGEGT. This CDR3 has 14 amino acids. V was trimmed by 7 bases and J by 3 bases, leaving 13 bases between them. The CDR3: CASTLRGNYNEQFF. Written as DNA, the CDR3 is TGTGCCAGCACCCTGAGGGGGAACTACAATGAGCAGTTCTTC.

This clonotype was observed a handful of times. The J gene is TRBJ2-3, the V gene TRBV5-1, with 9 bases fitting TRBD2. V shed 7 bases and J 0 bases; nucleotides not matched to a gene: 12. This CDR3 region has 17 residues. Germline V CDR1 and CDR2: SGHRS, YFSETQ. The CDR3 coding sequence is TGCGCCAGCTACCTGACTAGCGGAGAATCTAGCACAGATACGCAGTATTTT. Its translation is CASYLTSGESSTDTQYF.

There are a few counts of this clonotype. The rearrangement joins TRBV20-1 to TRBJ2-1, with D possibly being TRBD2 (6 bases). CDR1 DFQATT and CDR2 SNEGSKA come from the germline V gene (reference sequence). Trimming took 6 bases from V and 9 from J, leaving 12 bases between them. The CDR3 is 11 residues long. In DNA, the CDR3 is TGCAGTGCAACGGAGGGCGGTGAGCAGTTCTTC. Residues: CSATEGGEQFF.

The rearrangement uses TRBV7-7 and TRBJ2-2; D uncertain. The CDR3 spans 13 residues. Germline V CDR1 and CDR2: SSHAT, FNYEAQ (reference sequence). Trimming took 5 bases from V and 4 from J, leaving 8 bases between them. The chain's CDR3 is CASSPSGTGELFF. The CDR3 DNA reads as TGTGCCAGCAGCCCCTCCGGCACCGGGGAGCTGTTTTTT.

The count of this clonotype is one. The chain employs TRBV2 and TRBJ2-3; TRBD2 aligns across 9 bases. The germline V gene encodes CDR1 SNHLY and CDR2 FYNNEI. The V gene end was trimmed by 8 bases and the J gene end by 1 base; junction bases not matched to a gene: 4. The length of the CDR3 is 14 residues. This chain's CDR3 is CASEGGGGTDTQYF. As DNA, the CDR3 is TGTGCCAGCGAGGGCGGGGGGGGCACAGATACGCAGTATTTT. The full variable domain, in which reference TRBV2 and TRBJ2-3 provide the parts outside the CDR3, is EPEVTQTPSHQVTQMGQEVILRCVPISNHLYFYWYRQILGQKVEFLVSFYNNEISEKSEIFDDQFSVERPDGSNFTLKIRSTKLEDSAMYFCASEGGGGTDTQYFGPGTRLTVL.

V usage is TRBV2 and J usage is TRBJ2-3; D gene ambiguous. This CDR3 region has 12 residues. Germline loops: CDR1 SNHLY, CDR2 FYNNEI. V was pared by 3 bases and J by 8 bases, with 9 bases between. This CDR3 reads CASSEHGVTQYF. In DNA, the CDR3 is TGTGCCAGCAGTGAGCACGGTGTTACGCAGTATTTT. Variable domain in full (rest from reference TRBV2 and TRBJ2-3): EPEVTQTPSHQVTQMGQEVILRCVPISNHLYFYWYRQILGQKVEFLVSFYNNEISEKSEIFDDQFSVERPDGSNFTLKIRSTKLEDSAMYFCASSEHGVTQYFGPGTRLTVL.

This rearrangement joins TRBV9 to TRBJ2-7, with 11 bases aligning to TRBD2. Germline-derived CDR1 and CDR2 are SGDLS and YYNGEE. The CDR3 covers 16 residues. The V and J ends lost 4 bases and 7 bases, in that order; junction bases with no gene match: 13. CDR3 region: CASSQTSGGPAREQYF. The CDR3 DNA reads TGTGCCAGCAGCCAAACTAGCGGGGGTCCAGCTCGAGAGCAGTACTTC.

V and J are TRBV7-7 and TRBJ2-1; D is possibly TRBD2 (5 bases). The CDR3 sequence is 13 residues long. Trimming pared 1 base from V and 7 bases from J, leaving 8 bases between. Germline assignment: CDR1 SSHAT and CDR2 FNYEAQ (reference sequence). The CDR3 loop is CASSLGRRNEQFF. The CDR3 DNA reads TGTGCCAGCAGCTTAGGACGGAGGAATGAGCAGTTCTTC.

The CDR3 DNA follows: TGCAGCGTTGGCCAAGGGAGTGGTGGCTATGGCTACACCTTC. It encodes CSVGQGSGGYGYTF. The V gene is TRBV29-1, the J gene TRBJ1-2; D not certain. Trimming took 4 bases from V and 4 from J, leaving 16 bases between them. CDR1 SQVTM and CDR2 ANQGSEA come from the germline V gene. The CDR3 totals 14 residues.

This clonotype was counted between two and nine times. This chain connects TRBV12-3 or TRBV12-4 to TRBJ2-1; 9 nucleotides line up with TRBD1. This CDR3 region has 14 residues. V lost 7 bases and J lost 3; bases outside the gene matches: 4. For the CDR3, the DNA is TGTGCCAGCACCCTGACAGGGGGCTACAATGAGCAGTTCTTC. It specifies CASTLTGGYNEQFF.

This chain joins TRBV27 and TRBJ2-3, with a possible D match to TRBD1 (6 bases). V lost 1 base and J 2 bases, leaving 7 bases between the germline ends. The length of the CDR3 is 14 residues. Germline CDR1 MNHEY, CDR2 SMNVEV (reference sequence). The CDR3 reads CASSLYRATDTQYF. CDR3 in DNA: TGTGCCAGCAGTTTATACAGGGCCACAGATACGCAGTATTTT.

This chain uses TRBV29-1 with TRBJ1-1, with a weak D call TRBD1 (5 bases). Germline CDR1 reads SQVTM; CDR2 reads ANQGSEA. The CDR3 is made up of 11 amino acids. V shed 8 bases and J shed 4 bases, with 11 bases lying between them. CDR3 residues: CSIGARTEAFF. Written as DNA, the CDR3 is TGCAGCATCGGGGCACGCACTGAAGCTTTCTTT.

The V gene is TRBV15, the J gene TRBJ2-3; possibly TRBD2 for D (6 bases). CDR3 size: 16 residues. The V end was cut by 4 bases, the J end by 0 bases, with 14 bases between. Germline V gene lookup returns CDR1 LNHNV and CDR2 YYDKDF (reference sequence). CDR3 region: CATSIDAGGSTDTQYF. The CDR3 nucleotides read TGTGCCACCAGCATCGACGCCGGGGGTAGCACAGATACGCAGTATTTT.

The rearrangement uses TRBV19 and TRBJ1-2; perhaps TRBD1 as D (6 bases). This CDR3 contains 14 residues. Deletions cut 5 bases from V and 0 bases from J, with 10 bases between. Germline V gene lookup returns CDR1 LNHDA and CDR2 SQIVND (reference sequence). CDR3 amino acids: CASSGQKTNYGYTF. DNA for the CDR3: TGTGCCAGTAGTGGACAGAAAACTAACTATGGCTACACCTTC. Filled out from reference TRBV19 and TRBJ1-2, the complete variable domain reads DGGITQSPKYLFRKEGQNVTLSCEQNLNHDAMYWYRQDPGQGLRLIYYSQIVNDFQKGDIAEGYSVSREKKESFPLTVTSAQKNPTAFYLCASSGQKTNYGYTFGSGTRLTVV.